A selection of T cell receptor beta chains follows, all from one sample in a study of early T cells in non-severe SARS-CoV-2 infection. TCRdb fed the 5' RACE reads into MiXCR, producing one record per CDR3 protein. Among roughly 63,000 distinct CDR3 sequences listed, around 11% were seen once. This specimen was whole blood, taken at baseline. The receptors were gathered from an adult who was a healthcare worker with PCR-confirmed SARS-CoV-2 infection or an uninfected control (not recorded which). The donor label of this sample is uncertain. Each CDR3 is given with its conserved first and last residue. The order of the fields is V gene, D gene, clone size, J gene, CDR3 DNA, CDR3 protein. D genes are given only for firm matches. A clone size is listed for some rows: how often the clone was seen (once, few, many), or a class if it is expanded.

v_call: TRBV6-6
d_call: -
clone_size: -
j_call: TRBJ1-3
cdr3_nt: TGTGCCAGCAGTCCCGCAGGGCCGTCCGGAAACACCATATATTTT
cdr3_aa: CASSPAGPSGNTIYF

v_call: TRBV3-1
d_call: -
clone_size: few
j_call: TRBJ1-3
cdr3_nt: TGTGCCAGCAGTTGGTTGGTACCTGGAAACACCATATATTTT
cdr3_aa: CASSWLVPGNTIYF

v_call: TRBV7-9
d_call: -
clone_size: once
j_call: TRBJ2-3
cdr3_nt: TGTGCCAGCAGCGTAAAGGATACGCAGTATTTT
cdr3_aa: CASSVKDTQYF

v_call: TRBV27
d_call: -
clone_size: many
j_call: TRBJ1-5
cdr3_nt: TGTGCCAGCAGTCCCGGGGTAGGAACCAATCAGCCCCAGCATTTT
cdr3_aa: CASSPGVGTNQPQHF

v_call: TRBV11-2
d_call: -
clone_size: many
j_call: TRBJ2-3
cdr3_nt: TGTGCCAGCAAGGGTGGCGGCACAGATACGCAGTATTTT
cdr3_aa: CASKGGGTDTQYF

v_call: TRBV18
d_call: -
clone_size: many
j_call: TRBJ2-1
cdr3_nt: TGTGCCAGCTCACCAGGCCCGAGCTCCTACAATGAGCAGTTCTTC
cdr3_aa: CASSPGPSSYNEQFF

v_call: TRBV10-3
d_call: -
clone_size: few
j_call: TRBJ2-1
cdr3_nt: TGTGCCATCAGTGAGCTGGGGACGGATAATGAGCAGTTCTTC
cdr3_aa: CAISELGTDNEQFF

v_call: TRBV7-9
d_call: TRBD2
clone_size: few
j_call: TRBJ2-5
cdr3_nt: TGTGCCAGCAGCTTTCTGACTAGCGGAGAGACCCAGTACTTC
cdr3_aa: CASSFLTSGETQYF

v_call: TRBV29-1
d_call: -
clone_size: few
j_call: TRBJ1-1
cdr3_nt: TGCAGCGTTAGGGGGACTTTGAACACTGAAGCTTTCTTT
cdr3_aa: CSVRGTLNTEAFF

v_call: TRBV7-8
d_call: -
clone_size: many
j_call: TRBJ1-5
cdr3_nt: TGTGCCAGCAGCTTTTCCAGGGCGGATCAGCCCCAGCATTTT
cdr3_aa: CASSFSRADQPQHF

v_call: TRBV5-1
d_call: TRBD2
clone_size: many
j_call: TRBJ2-3
cdr3_nt: TGCGCCAGCAGCCCCCGTGTAGCGGGGGGGCCCACAGATACGCAGTATTTT
cdr3_aa: CASSPRVAGGPTDTQYF

v_call: TRBV5-1
d_call: TRBD1
clone_size: -
j_call: TRBJ1-1
cdr3_nt: TGCGCCAGCAGCGCGGACAGGGGGCACACTGAAGCTTTCTTT
cdr3_aa: CASSADRGHTEAFF

v_call: TRBV12-3/TRBV12-4
d_call: -
clone_size: many
j_call: TRBJ2-1
cdr3_nt: TGTGCCAGCAGTTTAGTGGTGGTTGCGGGACCGATGATATACAATGAGCAGTTCTTC
cdr3_aa: CASSLVVVAGPMIYNEQFF

v_call: TRBV25-1
d_call: -
clone_size: -
j_call: TRBJ2-3
cdr3_nt: TGTGCCAGCAGTGGGGGACTTGGAACAGTTACGCAGTATTTT
cdr3_aa: CASSGGLGTVTQYF

v_call: TRBV2
d_call: -
clone_size: many
j_call: TRBJ2-1
cdr3_nt: TGTGCCAGCAGTGAGGGTCAGGGTTTGTGGAATGAGCAGTTCTTC
cdr3_aa: CASSEGQGLWNEQFF

v_call: TRBV10-1
d_call: -
clone_size: -
j_call: TRBJ2-2
cdr3_nt: TGCGCCAGCAGTGATTTTCGCCTGGCGATCGCGAACACCGGGGAGCTGTTTTTT
cdr3_aa: CASSDFRLAIANTGELFF

v_call: TRBV27
d_call: -
clone_size: few
j_call: TRBJ1-6
cdr3_nt: TGTGCCAGCAGTTTGCTCAGGGGTGATTCACCCCTCCACTTT
cdr3_aa: CASSLLRGDSPLHF

v_call: TRBV7-2
d_call: -
clone_size: -
j_call: TRBJ1-2
cdr3_nt: TGTGCCAGCAGCTTAGTCCGGCGCGGGACTTCCTATGGCTACACCTTC
cdr3_aa: CASSLVRRGTSYGYTF

v_call: TRBV18
d_call: TRBD1
clone_size: -
j_call: TRBJ1-2
cdr3_nt: TGTGCCAGCTCACCCTGGACAGGGGAGCCCACTGGCTACACCTTC
cdr3_aa: CASSPWTGEPTGYTF

v_call: TRBV20-1
d_call: -
clone_size: many
j_call: TRBJ1-1
cdr3_nt: TGCAGTTCCCTCAGTCTGGGGGCGAACACTGAAGCTTTCTTT
cdr3_aa: CSSLSLGANTEAFF

v_call: TRBV29-1
d_call: -
clone_size: few
j_call: TRBJ1-4
cdr3_nt: TGCAGCGTTGCCTTTGGGGGGGCAACTAATGAAAAACTGTTTTTT
cdr3_aa: CSVAFGGATNEKLFF

v_call: TRBV6-1
d_call: TRBD1
clone_size: -
j_call: TRBJ1-1
cdr3_nt: TGTGCCAGCAGTGAAACGTCCCGACAGGGACGGGAAGCTTTCTTT
cdr3_aa: CASSETSRQGREAFF

v_call: TRBV10-3
d_call: -
clone_size: -
j_call: TRBJ1-1
cdr3_nt: TGTGCCATCAGTGTTGGGGCGGGGAACACTGAAGCTTTCTTT
cdr3_aa: CAISVGAGNTEAFF

v_call: TRBV6-1
d_call: -
clone_size: many
j_call: TRBJ2-5
cdr3_nt: TGTGCCAGCAGTGAAGGTCGGGAAGAGACCCAGTACTTC
cdr3_aa: CASSEGREETQYF

v_call: TRBV7-2
d_call: -
clone_size: few
j_call: TRBJ2-3
cdr3_nt: TGTGCCAGCAGCTTGCGGACTACTACAGATACGCAGTATTTT
cdr3_aa: CASSLRTTTDTQYF

v_call: TRBV5-1
d_call: TRBD2
clone_size: few
j_call: TRBJ2-3
cdr3_nt: TGCGCCAGCAGATTCGGACTAGCGGGACCCACAGATACGCAGTATTTT
cdr3_aa: CASRFGLAGPTDTQYF

v_call: TRBV20-1
d_call: TRBD2
clone_size: -
j_call: TRBJ2-3
cdr3_nt: TGCAGTGCTAGTTTGCGGGGGGCGGGAGATACGCAGTATTTT
cdr3_aa: CSASLRGAGDTQYF

v_call: TRBV24-1
d_call: -
clone_size: few
j_call: TRBJ2-2
cdr3_nt: TGTGCCACCAGTGATCTGGGGGGCCACACCGGGGAGCTGTTTTTT
cdr3_aa: CATSDLGGHTGELFF

v_call: TRBV5-1
d_call: TRBD1
clone_size: -
j_call: TRBJ2-3
cdr3_nt: TGCGCCAGCAGCGACAACAGGGGGCATCCAGATACGCAGTATTTT
cdr3_aa: CASSDNRGHPDTQYF

v_call: TRBV19
d_call: -
clone_size: -
j_call: TRBJ2-2
cdr3_nt: TGTGCCAGTAGTATACCCGGGTCTTTCACCGGGGAGCTGTTTTTT
cdr3_aa: CASSIPGSFTGELFF

v_call: TRBV24-1
d_call: TRBD1
clone_size: -
j_call: TRBJ2-5
cdr3_nt: TGTGCCACCAGTGAGACAGGGCACCAAGAGACCCAGTACTTC
cdr3_aa: CATSETGHQETQYF

v_call: TRBV3-1
d_call: -
clone_size: few
j_call: TRBJ1-2
cdr3_nt: TGTGCCAGCAGCCAAGAAGATGGCTTCTATGGCTACACCTTC
cdr3_aa: CASSQEDGFYGYTF

v_call: TRBV20-1
d_call: -
clone_size: -
j_call: TRBJ2-5
cdr3_nt: TGCAGTGCTAGATTATCTCAAGAGACCCAGTACTTC
cdr3_aa: CSARLSQETQYF

v_call: TRBV12-3/TRBV12-4
d_call: TRBD1
clone_size: -
j_call: TRBJ2-3
cdr3_nt: TGTGCCAGCAGCCTGGGACAGGGGGCGGGTACGCAGTATTTT
cdr3_aa: CASSLGQGAGTQYF

v_call: TRBV28
d_call: -
clone_size: -
j_call: TRBJ1-1
cdr3_nt: TGTGCCAGCCGCCTTCGGGTGAACACTGAAGCTTTCTTT
cdr3_aa: CASRLRVNTEAFF

v_call: TRBV3-1
d_call: TRBD1
clone_size: many
j_call: TRBJ1-2
cdr3_nt: TGTGCCAGCAGCCCCGGGACAGGCTATGGCTACACCTTC
cdr3_aa: CASSPGTGYGYTF

v_call: TRBV5-8
d_call: TRBD1
clone_size: -
j_call: TRBJ2-4
cdr3_nt: TGTGCCAGCAGCTTGGCATTTGAAGGACAGGTCAAAAACATTCAGTACTTC
cdr3_aa: CASSLAFEGQVKNIQYF

v_call: TRBV18
d_call: -
clone_size: -
j_call: TRBJ2-3
cdr3_nt: TGTGCCAGCTCACCACGGGGGGCGAATACAGATACGCAGTATTTT
cdr3_aa: CASSPRGANTDTQYF

v_call: TRBV5-1
d_call: TRBD2
clone_size: few
j_call: TRBJ2-2
cdr3_nt: TGCGCCAGCAGCTCCACGGGGGAGGGGTCCCTTTCGAGGACCGGGGAGCTGTTTTTT
cdr3_aa: CASSSTGEGSLSRTGELFF

v_call: TRBV28
d_call: TRBD1
clone_size: few
j_call: TRBJ2-5
cdr3_nt: TGTGCCAGCAACCTACAGGGGGCTGAAGAGACCCAGTACTTC
cdr3_aa: CASNLQGAEETQYF

v_call: TRBV9
d_call: TRBD2
clone_size: many
j_call: TRBJ2-1
cdr3_nt: TGTGCCAGCAGCGTAGTTGTAGCGGGGGGGCACAATGAGCAGTTCTTC
cdr3_aa: CASSVVVAGGHNEQFF